This entry lists 26 T cell receptor beta chains sequenced from one sample in a study of T cells after posttransplantation cyclophosphamide. The table came from immunoSEQ multiplex PCR; TCRdb's copy has only in-frame clones and leaves some out. The sample holds fewer than 40,000 clones, and no clone turns up only once. Sequencing used PBMCs. Every receptor here comes from a woman aged 25 to 39 in good health and a related stem cell transplant donor.

In its sample, this clone was seen many times. V and J are TRBV12-3 or TRBV12-4 and TRBJ1-1; TRBD1 aligns across 7 bases. The CDR3 loop spans 13 amino acids. V was clipped by 6 bases and J by 10 bases; unmatched bases: 11. The CDR3 spells CASSDRVARRAFF. Here the CDR3 DNA reads TGTGCCAGCAGCGACAGGGTGGCGCGGAGAGCTTTCTTT.

This clone was found many times. This chain joins TRBV27 and TRBJ1-5; a possible D gene is TRBD1 (6 bases). The germline CDR1 and CDR2 sequences are MNHEY and SMNVEV (reference sequence). The CDR3 spans 15 residues. The V end lost 3 bases, the J end lost 7 bases, and 16 bases lay between the germline ends. CDR3 in DNA: TGTGCCAGCAGTTTTGAGGCGGGGGCCGGGCAGCCCCAGCATTTT. Translating gives CASSFEAGAGQPQHF.

In its sample, this clone was seen many times. The chain joins TRBV11-2 to TRBJ1-3; weak D call: TRBD1 (6 bases). CDR3 length: 17 amino acids. V was pared by 0 bases and J by 0 bases, with 12 bases between. Germline V gene lookup returns CDR1 SGHAT and CDR2 FQNNGV. For the CDR3, the DNA is TGTGCCAGCAGCTTAGAGGGACATTTTAGCTCTGGAAACACCATATATTTT. Protein product: CASSLEGHFSSGNTIYF.

This clone has at least ten counts. This sequence joins TRBV12-3 or TRBV12-4 and TRBJ2-7, with TRBD1 identical over 10 bases. The CDR3 loop spans 15 amino acids. With V trimmed by 2 bases and J by 2 bases, 3 bases remained unmatched. In nucleotides, the CDR3 is TGTGCCAGCAGTTTAACCGGGACAGGGGCCTACGAGCAGTACTTC. It translates to CASSLTGTGAYEQYF.

This clone was detected ten times or more. This chain links TRBV19 with TRBJ1-5; D ambiguous. Germline V gives CDR1 LNHDA, CDR2 SQIVND (reference sequence). This CDR3 spans 21 amino acids. V lost 5 bases to trimming and J lost 0 bases, with 29 bases between them. The CDR3 sequence is CASSRLVAEDLQRYSNQPQHF. As DNA, the CDR3 is TGTGCCAGTAGTCGGTTGGTGGCAGAAGATTTGCAGCGATATAGCAATCAGCCCCAGCATTTT.

This clone was seen at least ten times. CDR3: CASSRGQGSGEQYF. In nucleotides, the CDR3 is TGTGCCAGTAGTCGAGGACAGGGGTCAGGGGAGCAGTACTTC. This chain joins TRBV19 and TRBJ2-7; 9 bases align to TRBD1. Germline V gives CDR1 LNHDA, CDR2 SQIVND (reference sequence). The CDR3 covers 14 residues. J lost 7 bases, V lost 5 bases, and 9 bases had no gene match.

The J gene is TRBJ1-5, the V gene TRBV29-1, with D possibly TRBD1 on 6 matching bases. The V end was cut by 5 bases, the J end by 1 base, with 15 bases between. The germline V gene has CDR1 SQVTM and CDR2 ANQGSEA. CDR3 length: 15 residues. This CDR3 reads CSVWAGAGSNQPQHF. In DNA form, the CDR3 reads TGCAGCGTTTGGGCAGGGGCCGGGAGCAATCAGCCCCAGCATTTT.

In this sample, this clone turned up many times. The gene calls are TRBV2 and TRBJ2-7, with TRBD1 matching over 11 bases. J was trimmed by 3 bases and V by 5 bases; bases with no gene match: 3. This CDR3 contains 14 residues. The germline V gene has CDR1 SNHLY and CDR2 FYNNEI. The CDR3 DNA follows: TGTGCCAGCAGTCGGGACAGGGGGGGCTACGAGCAGTACTTC. It encodes CASSRDRGGYEQYF. Variable domain in full (rest from reference TRBV2 and TRBJ2-7): EPEVTQTPSHQVTQMGQEVILRCVPISNHLYFYWYRQILGQKVEFLVSFYNNEISEKSEIFDDQFSVERPDGSNFTLKIRSTKLEDSAMYFCASSRDRGGYEQYFGPGTRLTVT.

This clone turned up a few times. The chain combines TRBV4-2 with TRBJ1-1; D not certain. The CDR3 extends over 15 amino acids. The germline V gene encodes CDR1 LGHNA and CDR2 YNFKEQ. V was cut by 0 bases and J by 4 bases, with 12 bases left in between. The CDR3 bases are TGTGCCAGCAGCCAAGATCGAGCACCTGGCACTGAAGCTTTCTTT. This codes for CASSQDRAPGTEAFF.

In this sample, this clone turned up many times. V usage is TRBV19 and J usage is TRBJ2-3; 8 nucleotides match TRBD2. Germline CDR1 reads LNHDA; CDR2 reads SQIVND (reference sequence). Losses at the gene ends were 8 bases for V and 0 bases for J; bases not matched to a gene: 1. The CDR3 runs 13 residues. CDR3 sequence reads: CASERGSTDTQYF. As DNA, the CDR3 is TGTGCCAGTGAGCGGGGGAGCACAGATACGCAGTATTTT.

The chain carries TRBV7-6 and TRBJ2-3, with 11 bases fitting TRBD2. CDR3 length: 18 amino acids. V lost 5 bases to trimming and J lost 4 bases; unmatched junction nucleotides: 14. CDR1 SGHVS and CDR2 FNYEAQ come from the germline V gene. As DNA, the CDR3 is TGTGCCAGCAGCAGTTTCTCCGGGACTAGCGGTCGTTCAGATACGCAGTATTTT. Translating it yields CASSSFSGTSGRSDTQYF.

Many counts were recorded for this clone. The CDR3 DNA reads TGTGCCAGCAGCCTAAGGGACAGGGACCATTTGGCTTTCTTT. Translation: CASSLRDRDHLAFF. This chain joins TRBV7-2 and TRBJ1-1; 9 positions agree with TRBD1. The junction had 12 bases not matched to a gene; V was cut back by 5 bases and J by 11 bases. The CDR3 contains 14 residues. The germline V gene has CDR1 SGHTA and CDR2 FQGNSA.

This clone has ten or more counts. This chain connects TRBV11-3 to TRBJ2-1, with TRBD2 matching 13 bases. This CDR3 has 16 amino acids. Per the germline V gene, CDR1 is SGHNT and CDR2 is YENEEA. The CDR3: CASRYSGLAGLDEQFF. The DNA for the CDR3 is TGTGCAAGTCGCTATTCGGGACTAGCGGGGTTAGATGAGCAGTTCTTC.

This clone was seen ten or more times. The V and J genes are TRBV28 and TRBJ1-1; a possible D gene is TRBD1 (6 bases). V dropped 3 bases and J dropped 4 bases, with 9 bases sitting between them. Germline V CDR1 and CDR2: MDHEN, SYDVKM. CDR3 length: 13 residues. Here the CDR3 reads CASSFQGGTEAFF. The CDR3 DNA follows: TGTGCCAGCAGTTTTCAAGGGGGCACTGAAGCTTTCTTT.

Only a few counts were recorded for this clone. The chain has TRBV15 and TRBJ1-5; D ambiguous. Germline CDR1 and CDR2: LNHNV and YYDKDF (reference sequence). Trimming pared 1 base from V and 5 bases from J, leaving 6 bases between. The CDR3 sequence is 13 residues long. CDR3 amino acids: CATSRAKDQPQHF. CDR3 nucleotides: TGTGCCACCAGCAGAGCCAAGGATCAGCCCCAGCATTTT.

This clone was seen repeatedly, ten times or more. This rearrangement joins TRBV24-1 to TRBJ2-2, with TRBD1 matching over 7 bases. The V segment lost 3 bases and the J segment 1 base; nucleotides outside the gene matches: 4. Germline CDR1 and CDR2: KGHDR and SFDVKD. This CDR3 is 16 amino acids long. For the CDR3, the DNA is TGTGCCACCAGTGATGCCCGGACAGGGAACACCGGGGAGCTGTTTTTT. Its protein is CATSDARTGNTGELFF.

This clone was counted ten times or more. The rearrangement links TRBV12-3 or TRBV12-4 to TRBJ2-5, with TRBD2 matching over 11 bases. The CDR3 totals 15 residues. Germline trimming cut 2 bases from V and 7 bases from J; bases unmatched to any gene: 6. CDR3 protein: CASSLLAGGLGTQYF. CDR3 sequence (DNA): TGTGCCAGCAGTTTATTAGCGGGGGGGCTGGGGACCCAGTACTTC.

This sequence joins TRBV18 and TRBJ1-5; D unresolved. V lost 0 bases to trimming and J lost 3 bases, with 9 bases between them. The germline CDR1 and CDR2 sequences are KGHSH and LQKENI. This CDR3 has 15 amino acids. This CDR3 is CASSPPTDPNQPQHF. The CDR3 DNA follows: TGTGCCAGCTCACCACCCACAGACCCCAATCAGCCCCAGCATTTT.

This clone has at least ten counts. The chain couples TRBV19 to TRBJ2-7, with a possible D match to TRBD1 (6 bases). The CDR3 has 13 amino acids. V shed 3 bases and J shed 3 bases, with 9 bases lying between them. The germline V gene has CDR1 LNHDA and CDR2 SQIVND (reference sequence). The CDR3 here is CASSIGRGYEQYF. In DNA form, the CDR3 reads TGTGCCAGTAGTATTGGCAGGGGCTACGAGCAGTACTTC. Full variable domain (missing parts from reference TRBV19 and TRBJ2-7): DGGITQSPKYLFRKEGQNVTLSCEQNLNHDAMYWYRQDPGQGLRLIYYSQIVNDFQKGDIAEGYSVSREKKESFPLTVTSAQKNPTAFYLCASSIGRGYEQYFGPGTRLTVT.

The V call is TRBV27, the J call TRBJ1-1; D is perhaps TRBD1 (6 bases). The CDR3 contains 16 residues. V gave up 3 bases and J gave up 1 base, with 15 bases separating them. CDR1 and CDR2 from the germline V gene are MNHEY and SMNVEV (reference sequence). The DNA of the CDR3 is TGTGCCAGCAGTTTCGAGGGGGGGTCGTGGAACACTGAAGCTTTCTTT. Residues: CASSFEGGSWNTEAFF.

The CDR3 sequence: CSVLDRRETQYF. CDR3 in DNA: TGCAGCGTATTGGACAGGAGAGAGACCCAGTACTTC. This chain connects TRBV29-1 to TRBJ2-5; 7 bases map to TRBD1. Losses at the gene ends were 6 bases for V and 4 bases for J; bases not matched to a gene: 5. CDR1 is SQVTM and CDR2 is ANQGSEA in the germline V gene. The CDR3 sequence is 12 residues long.

This clone was seen at least ten times. The CDR3 DNA follows: TGTGCCAGCAGAGAAACAGGGTCGGTTCAGCCCCAGCATTTT. Protein product: CASRETGSVQPQHF. V usage is TRBV28 and J usage is TRBJ1-5, with D tentatively TRBD1 (6 bases). Germline-derived CDR1 and CDR2 are MDHEN and SYDVKM. The CDR3 loop spans 14 amino acids. The V gene lost 6 bases and the J gene lost 6 bases, with 15 bases spanning the gap.

The chain carries TRBV7-6 and TRBJ2-2, with 11 bases lining up with TRBD1. After removal of 5 bases from V and 4 bases from J, the junction contained 9 bases not matched to a gene. The CDR3 runs to 17 residues. CDR1 and CDR2 (germline): SGHVS, FNYEAQ. The DNA of the CDR3 is TGTGCCAGCAGCCATCCGGGACAGGGGGTACTCACCGGGGAGCTGTTTTTT. Its translation: CASSHPGQGVLTGELFF.

This clone was seen at least ten times. The chain couples TRBV6-4 to TRBJ1-1, with D perhaps TRBD1 (5 bases). The CDR3 has 15 residues. The germline gives CDR1 MRHNA, CDR2 SNTAGT. V shed 4 bases and J shed 3 bases, with 15 bases lying between them. Here the CDR3 reads CASSATAEGDTEAFF. The CDR3 region has the DNA TGTGCCAGCAGTGCGACAGCTGAAGGGGACACTGAAGCTTTCTTT.

The table lists this clone with many counts. The rearrangement uses TRBV28 and TRBJ1-1; the match to TRBD1 covers 8 bases. This CDR3 is built from 13 residues. Germline assignment: CDR1 MDHEN and CDR2 SYDVKM. V lost 9 bases and J lost 3; bases outside the gene matches: 6. The CDR3 reads CASLTGAYTEAFF. The CDR3 DNA follows: TGTGCCAGTTTGACAGGGGCTTACACTGAAGCTTTCTTT.

This sequence joins TRBV7-2 and TRBJ2-7, with TRBD1 matching 8 bases. Germline CDR1 SGHTA, CDR2 FQGNSA. The CDR3 sequence is 15 residues long. The junction had 9 bases not matched to a gene; V was cut back by 6 bases and J by 2 bases. The CDR3 protein is CASSPIRQGPYEQYF. The CDR3 nucleotides read TGTGCCAGCAGTCCAATTCGACAGGGGCCCTACGAGCAGTACTTC.